This T cell receptor beta chain was captured by sequencing in a study of regulatory T cells in long-lasting Graves disease. HTBI primers from iRepertoire and Arm-PCR of CDR3 regions yielded the TCR beta libraries. TCRdb passed the multiplex PCR reads through MiXCR, listing each CDR3 protein once. The sample yields a few hundred thousand distinct CDR3 sequences, over 15% seen once. The length of the CDR3 is 16 residues. Between the trimmed V and J ends, which lost 1 base and 0 bases, there was a span of 12 bases. Germline lookup yields CDR1 SQVTM and CDR2 ANQGSEA. Described time point: newly diagnosed GD, antithyroid drugs for less than 3 months. PBMC-extracted RNA yielded the TCR library. Per American Thyroid Association guidelines, Graves' disease was diagnosed. These data were also reused for a study on T cells in Graves' hyperthyroidism and ophthalmopathy.

The sample here was peripheral blood mononuclear cells (PBMCs), taken at new diagnosis, from a patient treated with antithyroid drugs. The chain combines TRBV29-1 with TRBJ2-2, with a tentative D call TRBD1 (8 bases). The clonotype was recovered from a woman between 18 and 29 years old with Graves disease. CDR3 loop: CSVEGGGQANTGELFF. The CDR3, as DNA: TGCAGCGTTGAAGGGGGGGGACAGGCGAACACCGGGGAGCTGTTTTTT.